The 30 T cell receptor beta chains listed next were all sequenced from one sample in a study of T cell responses to AZD1222 COVID-19 vaccine. Clones were sequenced by immunoSEQ multiplex PCR, and TCRdb holds only the in-frame ones, with some missing. The sample consists of over 120,000 clones, 80% to 90% of them appearing once. The specimen comprised peripheral blood, sampled on day 0 of AZD1222 vaccination. The receptors here all came from an adult in good health.

The V and J genes are TRBV10-2 and TRBJ1-2; D gene uncertain. The CDR3 length is 13 residues. Between the trimmed V and J ends, which lost 3 bases and 0 bases, there was a span of 5 bases. CDR1 is WSHSY, CDR2 SAAADI, per germline. The DNA for the CDR3 is TGCGCCAGCAGTGATGTAGCTAACTATGGCTACACCTTC. Translating gives CASSDVANYGYTF.

This clone was seen more than once but under ten times. V gene TRBV30 combines with J gene TRBJ1-4; 8 bases match TRBD1. Trimming cost V 4 bases and J 6 bases; bases outside gene matches: 4. The CDR3 has 13 residues. From germline, CDR1 is GTSNPN and CDR2 SVGIG (reference sequence). The CDR3 DNA reads as TGTGCCTGGACGGGACAGGTCTATGAAAAACTGTTTTTT. Amino acid sequence: CAWTGQVYEKLFF.

The rearrangement uses TRBV11-2 and TRBJ2-7; D ambiguous. There are 12 residues in the CDR3. Trimming left V 5 bases short and J 2 bases short, with 7 bases between. Per the germline V gene, CDR1 is SGHAT and CDR2 is FQNNGV. The CDR3 here is CASSPVAYEQYF. The CDR3 nucleotides are TGTGCCAGCAGCCCGGTTGCCTACGAGCAGTACTTC.

The chain carries TRBV12-3 or TRBV12-4 and TRBJ2-1; 9 nucleotides align to TRBD1. After removal of 5 bases from V and 6 bases from J, the junction contained 2 bases not matched to a gene. The CDR3 extends over 13 amino acids. The CDR3 protein is CASSPTGGNEQFF. CDR3 DNA sequence: TGTGCCAGCAGTCCGACAGGGGGCAATGAGCAGTTCTTC.

The V call is TRBV10-3, the J call TRBJ2-7; D is ambiguous. The CDR3 sequence is 13 residues long. Germline CDR1 reads ENHRY; CDR2 reads SYGVKD. V lost 1 base and J lost 3, with 7 bases in between. The CDR3 is CAISEFDDYEQYF. The DNA for the CDR3 is TGTGCCATCAGTGAGTTCGACGACTACGAGCAGTACTTC.

The chain combines TRBV9 with TRBJ2-1, with 7 bases that match TRBD1. With 0 bases clipped from V and 8 bases from J, the junction kept 8 bases outside the gene matches. The germline V gene encodes CDR1 SGDLS and CDR2 YYNGEE. This CDR3 region has 15 residues. The CDR3 sequence: CASSVGQGDWDEQFF. CDR3 sequence (DNA): TGTGCCAGCAGCGTAGGGCAGGGGGATTGGGATGAGCAGTTCTTC.

The gene calls are TRBV18 and TRBJ1-4; D remains ambiguous. The CDR3 has 14 amino acids. Per germline, CDR1 KGHSH and CDR2 LQKENI. V dropped 1 base and J dropped 3 bases, with 6 bases sitting between them. CDR3 residues: CASSPQAANEKLFF. CDR3 nucleotide sequence: TGTGCCAGCTCACCACAGGCGGCTAATGAAAAACTGTTTTTT.

This chain's CDR3 is CASTPGTGPYEQYF. Here the CDR3 DNA reads TGTGCCAGCACCCCCGGGACAGGTCCCTACGAGCAGTACTTC. This rearrangement joins TRBV7-9 to TRBJ2-7; 8 nucleotides agree with TRBD1. Germline CDR1 SEHNR, CDR2 FQNEAQ (reference sequence). The ends lost 7 bases at V and 2 bases at J; junction bases unmatched: 7. This CDR3 is built from 14 residues.

CDR3 bases: TGTGCCAGCTCAGCGGGCGCGAGCACCGGGGAGCTGTTTTTT. Translating gives CASSAGASTGELFF. The V and J genes are TRBV18 and TRBJ2-2; D possibly corresponds to TRBD2 (5 bases). The germline V gene has CDR1 KGHSH and CDR2 LQKENI. Trimming stripped 5 bases from V and 4 bases from J, with 11 bases between. CDR3 length equals 14 residues.

The genes are TRBV19 and TRBJ1-5, with TRBD1 as a possible D gene (6 bases). The CDR3 extends over 15 amino acids. CDR1 is LNHDA and CDR2 is SQIVND in the germline V gene (reference sequence). With 3 bases removed from V and 7 bases from J, the gap between germline ends came to 16 bases. CDR3 DNA sequence: TGTGCCAGTAGTATTTCGCAACAGGGTGTCCAGCCCCAGCATTTT. It translates to CASSISQQGVQPQHF.

The rearrangement joins TRBV20-1 to TRBJ2-7; 12 nucleotides agree with TRBD2. Trimming removed 3 bases from V and 2 bases from J; junction bases left unmatched: 5. The CDR3 runs to 15 residues. Germline V gene data show CDR1 as DFQATT and CDR2 as SNEGSKA (reference sequence). Here the CDR3 DNA reads TGCAGTGCTAGTCGACTAGCGGGGGCCACCTACGAGCAGTACTTC. Translating gives CSASRLAGATYEQYF.

The chain links TRBV7-6 to TRBJ1-1, with D uncertain. Trimming took off 3 bases at V and 10 bases at J, with 15 bases between the two ends. The CDR3 length is 13 residues. Germline V gives CDR1 SGHVS, CDR2 FNYEAQ. The CDR3: CASSLSQRERAFF. The DNA of the CDR3 is TGTGCCAGCAGCTTGAGTCAGAGAGAAAGAGCTTTCTTT.

This clone was detected only once. The chain has TRBV7-9 and TRBJ2-2; 11 bases align to TRBD2. Per germline, CDR1 SEHNR and CDR2 FQNEAQ (reference sequence). V gave up 9 bases and J gave up 3 bases; unmatched junction bases: 9. The CDR3 sequence is 16 residues long. The chain's CDR3 is CARPKLAGVDTGELFF. The CDR3 bases are TGTGCCAGGCCGAAACTAGCGGGGGTCGACACCGGGGAGCTGTTTTTT.

The rearrangement joins TRBV28 to TRBJ2-2, with TRBD1 identical over 8 bases. The germline gives CDR1 MDHEN, CDR2 SYDVKM. J gave up 0 bases and V 7 bases, and 7 bases lay outside the gene matches. The length of the CDR3 is 16 residues. CDR3 in amino acids: CASNRPGQANTGELFF. In DNA form, the CDR3 reads TGTGCCAGCAACCGACCGGGACAGGCGAACACCGGGGAGCTGTTTTTT.

The rearrangement uses TRBV15 and TRBJ2-1; 10 bases agree with TRBD1. In germline, CDR1 is LNHNV, CDR2 YYDKDF (reference sequence). The CDR3 totals 15 residues. V trimming: 5 bases; J trimming: 7 bases; junction bases outside the gene matches: 8. The CDR3 DNA follows: TGTGCCACCAGCCACTGGGACAGGGGAACGAATGAGCAGTTCTTC. It is translated as CATSHWDRGTNEQFF.

This chain uses TRBV7-9 with TRBJ1-2; possible D gene TRBD1, 6 bases. The CDR3 loop spans 15 amino acids. Germline V lookup: CDR1 SEHNR, CDR2 FQNEAQ (reference sequence). V lost 4 bases to trimming and J lost 5 bases, with 17 bases between them. The CDR3 reads CASSSYRDLRYGYTF. The CDR3 DNA is TGTGCCAGCAGCTCCTACAGGGACTTACGGTATGGCTACACCTTC.

The chain links TRBV7-7 to TRBJ2-2; no clear D gene. This CDR3 region has 11 residues. Germline V lookup: CDR1 SSHAT, CDR2 FNYEAQ (reference sequence). The CDR3 is CAVMNTGELFF. DNA of the CDR3: TGTGCTGTGATGAACACCGGGGAGCTGTTTTTT.

This clone has just a few counts. The chain recombines TRBV5-5 with TRBJ1-3, with D maybe TRBD1 (5 bases). Germline CDR1 is SGHKS and CDR2 is YYEKEE (reference sequence). This CDR3 is built from 14 residues. V lost 4 bases and J lost 7, with 15 bases in between. In DNA, the CDR3 is TGTGCCAGCAGCGAACGAGTAGGGGAGAACACCATATATTTT. Amino acid sequence: CASSERVGENTIYF.

This clone showed up just a few times. The chain carries TRBV20-1 and TRBJ1-1; D unclear. The germline V gene encodes CDR1 DFQATT and CDR2 SNEGSKA (reference sequence). Between the trimmed V and J ends, which lost 2 bases and 6 bases, there was a span of 4 bases. The CDR3 runs 10 residues. The CDR3 sequence: CSARYAEAFF. The CDR3 region has the DNA TGCAGTGCTAGATACGCTGAAGCTTTCTTT.

This clone was detected only once. This chain joins TRBV6-2 or TRBV6-3 and TRBJ2-3, with 10 bases identical to TRBD2. Germline CDR1 MNHEY, CDR2 SVGEGT. The CDR3 runs to 17 residues. The V gene end was trimmed by 3 bases and the J gene end by 2 bases; junction bases not matched to a gene: 8. The CDR3 spells CASSYTLAGDTTDTQYF. The CDR3 region has the DNA TGTGCCAGCAGTTATACCCTAGCGGGAGATACCACAGATACGCAGTATTTT.

The chain joins TRBV6-1 to TRBJ2-7; TRBD2 might be the D (6 bases). This CDR3 is built from 16 residues. Germline lookup yields CDR1 MNHNS and CDR2 SASEGT. Trimming stripped 0 bases from V and 5 bases from J, with 17 bases between. The DNA of the CDR3 is TGTGCCAGCAGTGAAGCGCGGTTTAGCGGTGTAAACGAGCAGTACTTC. It is translated as CASSEARFSGVNEQYF.

The chain couples TRBV21-1 to TRBJ1-1; the table's D call, TRBD1, has no DNA check behind it. TRBV21-1 is noted as a pseudogene. CDR3 length equals 20 residues. The CDR3: CASRTLWGQGPVGGNTEAFF. As DNA, the CDR3 is TGTGCCAGCAGAACCCTATGGGGACAGGGGCCGGTAGGTGGGAACACTGAAGCTTTCTTT.

This chain uses TRBV10-2 with TRBJ2-3, with unresolved D. This CDR3 spans 12 amino acids. CDR1 WSHSY and CDR2 SAAADI come from the germline V gene. The V and J ends lost 4 bases and 2 bases respectively, with 4 bases between them. The CDR3 region is CASSGYTDTQYF. The CDR3 nucleotides read TGCGCCAGCAGTGGTTACACAGATACGCAGTATTTT.

J is TRBJ1-1 and V is TRBV6-5; perhaps TRBD1 as D (5 bases). CDR1 is MNHEY and CDR2 is SVGAGI in the germline V gene. The CDR3 covers 12 residues. Trimming removed 4 bases at V and 5 bases at J, with 8 bases between. CDR3 nucleotides: TGTGCCAGCAGTTCGGGGGGGACTGAAGCTTTCTTT. This translates into CASSSGGTEAFF.

The chain recombines TRBV9 with TRBJ2-3, with no clear D. Per the germline V gene, CDR1 is SGDLS and CDR2 is YYNGEE. The CDR3 is 21 amino acids. V lost 4 bases, J lost 4 bases, and 34 bases lay in between. The CDR3 loop is CASSLSLGFVPGLQWADTQYF. The CDR3 DNA sequence: TGTGCCAGCAGCCTCAGTTTAGGGTTCGTCCCTGGTCTCCAATGGGCAGATACGCAGTATTTT.

This clone was recorded a few times. The rearrangement links TRBV19 to TRBJ1-5; D gene uncertain. This CDR3 region has 17 residues. Germline V gene sequence: CDR1 LNHDA, CDR2 SQIVND (reference sequence). Deletions cut 1 base from V and 5 bases from J, with 18 bases between. DNA of the CDR3: TGTGCCAGTAGTATAGTCTCGGCCGACGCAGTGGATCAGCCCCAGCATTTT. Its protein is CASSIVSADAVDQPQHF.

This rearrangement joins TRBV5-4 to TRBJ2-5; TRBD2 matches 8 bases. V was pared by 0 bases and J by 1 base, with 5 bases of the junction left unmatched. This CDR3 contains 16 residues. CDR1 SGHNT and CDR2 YYREEE come from the germline V gene (reference sequence). For the CDR3, the DNA is TGTGCCAGCAGCTTGGATACGGCGGGGGGCCAAGAGACCCAGTACTTC. Its translation: CASSLDTAGGQETQYF.

This rearrangement joins TRBV2 to TRBJ1-6; 8 positions match TRBD1. The V gene's germline CDR1 is SNHLY and CDR2 FYNNEI. CDR3 length: 14 amino acids. V was pared by 7 bases and J by 10 bases, with 9 bases of the junction left unmatched. The CDR3: CASTTDRGLSPLHF. The CDR3 DNA reads as TGTGCCAGCACTACTGACAGGGGATTGTCACCCCTCCACTTT.

The CDR3 region is CASSQGANTEAFF. CDR3 nucleotide sequence: TGCGCCAGCAGTCAGGGGGCGAACACTGAAGCTTTCTTT. This sequence joins TRBV5-1 and TRBJ1-1; TRBD1 aligns across 8 bases. From germline, CDR1 is SGHRS and CDR2 YFSETQ. J was trimmed by 1 base and V by 5 bases; bases with no gene match: 1. The CDR3 is made up of 13 amino acids.

The rearrangement links TRBV19 to TRBJ1-1; tentatively, D is TRBD1 (5 bases). V lost 7 bases and J lost 5, with 14 bases in between. The CDR3 is made up of 13 amino acids. Germline lookup yields CDR1 LNHDA and CDR2 SQIVND (reference sequence). The CDR3 bases are TGTGCCAGTACCCCAGGGAAATGGACTGAAGCTTTCTTT. Residues: CASTPGKWTEAFF.